There are a few counts of the clone carrying this T cell receptor (beta chain). As yet, its antigen is unknown. The data were taken from a study of T cells after yellow fever vaccination. Study findings and constraints: Only a minor proportion of clonotypes was detected across both CD4 and CD8 compartments.

By 5'RACE template switching, TCR cDNA was produced, with a universal primer site and UMIs added in the process. A single record per CDR3 protein comes from TCRdb applying MiXCR to the 5' RACE reads. The sample has some 560,000 distinct CDR3 sequences, around 16% seen once. This receptor was obtained from a man aged 18 to 29 who received the YFV17D yellow fever vaccine. The specimen was PBMCs, collected 4 to 5 days after the first yellow fever vaccination.

The CDR3 nucleotides read TGTGCCACCTCCTACAGAGTGAACACTGAAGCTTTCTTT. Translation: CATSYRVNTEAFF. The chain employs TRBV27 and TRBJ1-1; D gene ambiguous. The CDR3 length is 13 residues. The V gene lost 10 bases and the J gene lost 0 bases, with 12 bases spanning the gap. Germline assignment: CDR1 MNHEY and CDR2 SMNVEV (reference sequence).